A selection of T cell receptor beta chains follows, all from one sample in a study of cytomegalovirus exposure and HLA in healthy donors. This table comes from immunoSEQ multiplex PCR, and its TCRdb copy is limited to in-frame clones, with some not included. The sample contains approximately 150,000 clones, almost 85% of which appear only once. The sample was PBMCs. The receptor set was obtained from a man under 40 in good health and CMV-seropositive. The CDR3 runs from the conserved cysteine through the conserved F or W. The D gene is left open where the match is weak.

len,v_gene,d_gene,CDR3aa
15,TRBV28,.,CASSLFLGGNYGYTF
13,TRBV18,.,CASSPQEVGEAFF
12,TRBV6-1,.,CASTANNYGYTF
16,TRBV5-1,TRBD1,CASSLTGGAANYGYTF
14,TRBV7-2,TRBD1,CASSFKGAGSPLHF
16,TRBV13,.,CASSLKGPTLNTEAFF
15,TRBV15,TRBD1,CATSARQGGREKLFF
12,TRBV28,TRBD2,CASSRGGYEQYF
12,TRBV6-1,.,CASSEAGAGYTF
19,TRBV5-1,TRBD2,CASSSSSGSSSSGANVLTF
17,TRBV4-1,TRBD2,CASSHLGLAGREETQYF
13,TRBV7-9,.,CASSFSGGMDAFF
16,TRBV7-6,.,CASSSRGQGTTGELFF
17,TRBV2,TRBD2,CASRQSSGRGSYNEQFF
17,TRBV4-3,TRBD1,CASSQEWDRGVGDTQYF
14,TRBV28,.,CASSSPGYNQPQHF
14,TRBV28,TRBD1,CASSSGQGGQPQHF
15,TRBV28,TRBD1,CASSPSDRGFYEQYF
12,TRBV13,.,CASSYRANEQYF
15,TRBV2,.,CASLRGGANTGELFF
10,TRBV20-1,TRBD1,CSAQGNEQFF
16,TRBV6-5,.,CASSYSSQQYNSPLHF
12,TRBV28,.,CASKLSGNTIYF
16,TRBV7-6,TRBD2,CASSWDGRGGRETQYF
12,TRBV2,.,CASGQSTYGYTF
17,TRBV4-1,TRBD1,CASSQVAGGYVNQPQHF
12,TRBV9,.,CASSPGVDEQFF
14,TRBV28,TRBD1,CASGPTGDRNEQYF
15,TRBV5-1,TRBD2,CASSLLSGAYNEQFF
15,TRBV11-2,TRBD2,CASSNAGEVFYEQYF
13,TRBV5-6,.,CASSLDISYEQYF
15,TRBV5-8,.,CASSLVSFGGNEQFF
16,TRBV9,TRBD2,CASSVVSGLAGGELFF
13,TRBV28,.,CASSLVPYGGYTF
13,TRBV19,.,CASTPGGANIQYF
15,TRBV10-3,TRBD1,CAISEARQGQETQYF
12,TRBV29-1,.,CSVDGPTGEQYF
14,TRBV6-6,.,CASSRTVLISEQYF
15,TRBV18,TRBD1,CASSPGEQGANEQYF
11,TRBV28,.,CASSPFDEQFF